This TCR beta chain came from a study of cytomegalovirus exposure and HLA in healthy donors. As for the study in general: From 190 million or so T cells, an earlier analysis saw approximately 110 million unique TCR beta sequences.

On this clone itself: Its antigen remains unknown.

Germline V gene data show CDR1 as SGHRS and CDR2 as YFSETQ. The V end lost 4 bases, the J end lost 5 bases, and 9 bases lay between the germline ends. The CDR3 is 12 residues long. The PCR had 60 Vbeta and 13 Jbeta primers. Profiling relied on immunoSEQ multiplex PCR, and the TCRdb table lists in-frame clones only, not all of them. The sample has about 150,000 clones; around 77% are singletons. Study outcomes and limitations: In vitro checks showed that a few CMV-associated chains really do target CMV antigens.

This receptor was obtained from a woman in her twenties or thirties in good health and CMV-seronegative. The sample taken for sequencing was PBMCs. The chain combines TRBV5-1 with TRBJ2-5; D call uncertain. In DNA, the CDR3 is TGCGCCAGCAGCGAGACAAGCGAGACCCAGTACTTC. It codes for CASSETSETQYF.